These 22 T cell receptor beta chains were sequenced from one sample in a study of blood T cell repertoires in COVID-19. Produced via immunoSEQ multiplex PCR; TCRdb's table is partial and in-frame only. The table shows more than 45,000 clones, with 90% occurring only once. The sequencing input was peripheral blood. These receptors all stem from a woman of 80 years or more with acute or convalescent COVID-19.

The rearrangement links TRBV6-5 to TRBJ1-1; perhaps TRBD1 as D (5 bases). The ends were cut back, 7 bases at V and 5 bases at J, with 14 bases in the middle. The V gene's germline CDR1 is MNHEY and CDR2 SVGAGI. This CDR3 has 13 amino acids. The CDR3, as DNA: TGTGCCAGCACCGAATTTGGGGGGACTGAAGCTTTCTTT. Amino acids: CASTEFGGTEAFF.

The chain joins TRBV6-1 to TRBJ1-5; 8 nucleotides agree with TRBD1. CDR1 and CDR2 (germline): MNHNS, SASEGT. This CDR3 is 15 amino acids long. The J segment lost 7 bases and the V segment lost 3 bases, leaving 8 bases of the junction unmatched. The CDR3: CASSDGDRRTQPQHF. CDR3 nucleotide sequence: TGTGCCAGCAGTGATGGGGACAGGCGGACCCAGCCCCAGCATTTT.

V and J are TRBV6-2 or TRBV6-3 and TRBJ2-7, with TRBD2 identical over 11 bases. This CDR3 spans 18 amino acids. CDR1 is MNHEY, CDR2 SVGEGT, per germline. V shed 2 bases, J shed 7 bases, and the junction held 16 bases outside the gene matches. This CDR3 reads CASSYKNLLAGGRAEQYF. CDR3 bases: TGTGCCAGCAGTTACAAAAACCTCCTAGCGGGAGGTCGGGCAGAGCAGTACTTC.

The rearrangement uses TRBV9 and TRBJ1-1; the match to TRBD1 covers 7 bases. The CDR3 is 15 residues long. V shed 4 bases, J shed 0 bases, and the junction held 6 bases outside the gene matches. Looked up from germline, CDR1 is SGDLS and CDR2 is YYNGEE. The CDR3 reads CASSPRGTVNTEAFF. CDR3 nucleotides: TGTGCCAGCAGCCCGCGCGGGACAGTGAACACTGAAGCTTTCTTT.

This chain connects TRBV7-3 to TRBJ2-6; D perhaps matches TRBD1 (6 bases). The V gene lost 5 bases and the J gene lost 0 bases, with 20 bases spanning the gap. In germline, CDR1 is SGHTA, CDR2 FQGTGA. The length of the CDR3 is 19 residues. CDR3 nucleotide sequence: TGTGCCAGCAGCCCCAGAGGGACACCCATTTACTCTGGGGCCAACGTCCTGACTTTC. This codes for CASSPRGTPIYSGANVLTF.

This clone was detected a few times. DNA for the CDR3: TGTGCCACCAGTGATTCCAGATCCACTGAAGCTTTCTTT. Translation: CATSDSRSTEAFF. V usage is TRBV24-1 and J usage is TRBJ1-1; D remains unclear. Germline V CDR1 and CDR2: KGHDR, SFDVKD. Trimming pared 2 bases from V and 4 bases from J, leaving 7 bases between. The CDR3 has 13 amino acids.

The chain has TRBV24-1 and TRBJ1-2; TRBD1 is a possible D gene (6 bases). Looked up from germline, CDR1 is KGHDR and CDR2 is SFDVKD. The CDR3 is made up of 14 amino acids. The germline V and J ends were trimmed by 4 bases and 5 bases, with 13 bases remaining between them. CDR3: CATSDTQGGYGYTF. CDR3 nucleotide sequence: TGTGCCACCAGTGACACACAGGGCGGTTATGGCTACACCTTC.

V usage is TRBV4-3 and J usage is TRBJ2-7; D is possibly TRBD2 (6 bases). Trimming shortened V by 1 base and J by 4 bases, and 14 bases separated the two germline ends. Germline V CDR1 and CDR2: LGHNA, YSLEER. The CDR3 has 15 amino acids. The CDR3 here is CASSQGSGGAYEQYF. In nucleotides, the CDR3 is TGCGCCAGCAGCCAAGGATCCGGAGGGGCGTACGAGCAGTACTTC.

This clone was observed once. V usage is TRBV19 and J usage is TRBJ2-1; 12 nucleotides match TRBD2. Trimming removed 8 bases from V and 7 bases from J; junction bases left unmatched: 9. Germline-derived CDR1 and CDR2 are LNHDA and SQIVND (reference sequence). The CDR3 runs to 15 residues. Written as DNA, the CDR3 is TGTGCCAGTTCGAGGGCTAGCGGGAGGGTTAATGAGCAGTTCTTC. It codes for CASSRASGRVNEQFF.

The chain is built from TRBV1 and TRBJ1-6; the table's TRBD1 call for D was not verified on the DNA. TRBV1 is recorded as a pseudogene. The CDR3 is made up of 19 amino acids. The CDR3 nucleotides are TGCACCAGCAGGCCCCGGGACAGGGTTGTTCAGCCCTATAATTCACCCCTCCACTTT. Protein sequence: CTSRPRDRVVQPYNSPLHF.

The chain has TRBV6-5 and TRBJ2-7; TRBD2 might be the D (5 bases). The V end lost 0 bases, the J end lost 6 bases, and 12 bases lay between the germline ends. The CDR3 has 14 residues. The V gene's germline CDR1 is MNHEY and CDR2 SVGAGI. CDR3 residues: CASSYSRADPEQYF. In DNA form, the CDR3 reads TGTGCCAGCAGTTACTCGAGGGCCGACCCCGAGCAGTACTTC.

This clone appeared a single time. The chain employs TRBV12-5 and TRBJ1-2; tentatively, D is TRBD1 (6 bases). Germline-derived CDR1 and CDR2 are LGHNT and FRNRAP. The CDR3 runs to 13 residues. The V end was cut by 1 base, the J end by 4 bases, with 7 bases between. The CDR3 loop reads CASGLGQAYGYTF. In DNA form, the CDR3 reads TGTGCTAGTGGTTTGGGACAGGCCTATGGCTACACCTTC.

This chain uses TRBV4-2 with TRBJ2-6, with a weak D call TRBD2 (6 bases). This CDR3 has 15 residues. Germline V gene data show CDR1 as LGHNA and CDR2 as YNFKEQ. The V and J ends lost 4 bases and 2 bases respectively, with 9 bases between them. The CDR3: CASSLWGAGANVLTF. DNA for the CDR3: TGTGCCAGCAGCCTTTGGGGGGCTGGGGCCAACGTCCTGACTTTC.

The genes are TRBV5-1 and TRBJ1-1; 7 bases are a match to TRBD1. The CDR3 spans 16 residues. V gave up 2 bases and J gave up 2 bases; unmatched junction bases: 9. The germline gives CDR1 SGHRS, CDR2 YFSETQ. Here the CDR3 DNA reads TGCGCCAGCAGCTTCTCCAACAGGGGAGGAAACACTGAAGCTTTCTTT. Translation: CASSFSNRGGNTEAFF.

This clone was seen only once. The chain has TRBV7-2 and TRBJ2-3; D is possibly TRBD2 (7 bases). V shed 1 base and J shed 0 bases, with 11 bases lying between them. Germline lookup yields CDR1 SGHTA and CDR2 FQGNSA. The CDR3 covers 16 residues. DNA of the CDR3: TGTGCCAGCAGCTTAGACGGGGGGCCCAGCACAGATACGCAGTATTTT. It encodes CASSLDGGPSTDTQYF. Full variable domain (missing parts from reference TRBV7-2 and TRBJ2-3): GAGVSQSPSNKVTEKGKDVELRCDPISGHTALYWYRQSLGQGLEFLIYFQGNSAPDKSGLPSDRFSAERTGGSVSTLTIQRTQQEDSAVYLCASSLDGGPSTDTQYFGPGTRLTVL.

CDR3 sequence (DNA): TGTGCCTGGAGCAGGGGGGCCATGAACACTGAAGCTTTCTTT. This translates into CAWSRGAMNTEAFF. This rearrangement joins TRBV30 to TRBJ1-1; 7 bases line up with TRBD1. The junction had 4 bases not matched to a gene; V was cut back by 3 bases and J by 0 bases. Germline CDR1 GTSNPN, CDR2 SVGIG (reference sequence). The CDR3 covers 14 residues.

The gene calls are TRBV11-2 and TRBJ2-1; 11 positions agree with TRBD1. Germline CDR1 SGHAT, CDR2 FQNNGV. The V gene end was trimmed by 5 bases and the J gene end by 3 bases; junction bases not matched to a gene: 3. There are 15 residues in the CDR3. The CDR3 here is CASSRGQGGYNEQFF. CDR3 nucleotide sequence: TGTGCCAGCAGCCGGGGACAGGGGGGCTACAATGAGCAGTTCTTC.

This clone occurred once. The chain carries TRBV6-6 and TRBJ2-7; tentatively, D is TRBD1 (5 bases). This CDR3 has 12 amino acids. Germline CDR1 reads MNHNY; CDR2 reads SVGAGI (reference sequence). The V gene lost 5 bases and the J gene lost 1 base, with 6 bases spanning the gap. CDR3 region: CASSPGSYEQYF. The DNA for the CDR3 is TGTGCCAGCAGTCCAGGGTCCTACGAGCAGTACTTC.

The rearrangement uses TRBV5-1 and TRBJ1-2; TRBD1 aligns across 8 bases. The CDR3 totals 16 residues. The V gene's germline CDR1 is SGHRS and CDR2 YFSETQ. V lost 2 bases and J lost 4; bases outside the gene matches: 10. CDR3 in amino acids: CASSFSPPGQGYGYTF. In nucleotides, the CDR3 is TGCGCCAGCAGCTTCTCACCGCCAGGACAGGGCTATGGCTACACCTTC.

This rearrangement joins TRBV15 to TRBJ1-5; possible D gene TRBD1, 5 bases. V was shortened by 5 bases and J by 2 bases, with 16 bases between the two germline ends. Germline values: CDR1 LNHNV, CDR2 YYDKDF (reference sequence). This CDR3 has 16 residues. The CDR3 coding sequence is TGTGCCACCAGCGCTCGTTTCGGGGGGGGCAATCAGCCCCAGCATTTT. Translation: CATSARFGGGNQPQHF. The whole variable domain, remainder taken from reference TRBV15 and TRBJ1-5, is DAMVIQNPRYQVTQFGKPVTLSCSQTLNHNVMYWYQQKSSQAPKLLFHYYDKDFNNEADTPDNFQSRRPNTSFCFLDIRSPGLGDTAMYLCATSARFGGGNQPQHFGDGTRLSIL.

The V call is TRBV6-5, the J call TRBJ2-7; the match to TRBD1 covers 7 bases. The CDR3 is made up of 15 amino acids. The trim removed 2 bases at V and 4 bases at J, leaving 8 bases unmatched. The germline V gene has CDR1 MNHEY and CDR2 SVGAGI. The CDR3 sequence is CASSYGDRGSYEQYF. The CDR3 DNA reads as TGTGCCAGCAGTTACGGGGACAGAGGATCGTACGAGCAGTACTTC.

A single count supports this clone. J is TRBJ1-1 and V is TRBV10-3; TRBD1 might be the D (6 bases). The CDR3 covers 20 residues. CDR1 is ENHRY, CDR2 SYGVKD, per germline. V gave up 0 bases and J gave up 0 bases, with 23 bases separating them. As DNA, the CDR3 is TGTGCCATCAGTGAGTCGCTAGGGAAAACTCAGGGGACCTTGAACACTGAAGCTTTCTTT. Protein: CAISESLGKTQGTLNTEAFF.